The rows below give T cell receptor beta chains drawn from one sample of a study of blood T cell repertoires in COVID-19. Method: immunoSEQ multiplex PCR; TCRdb's copy keeps in-frame clones and lacks some. The data contain around 180,000 clones, around 88% of them seen just once; the ten biggest clones take up 4% to 5%. The sequencing sample was made of peripheral blood. Receptors originate from a woman aged 25 to 39 with acute or convalescent COVID-19. CDR3s leave out the opening cysteine and the closing phenylalanine or tryptophan. A clone size is listed for some rows: how often the clone was seen (once, few, many), or a class if it is expanded.

>TRBJ2-4|TRBV27|.
ASMGVGSKNIQY
>TRBJ2-2|TRBV6-4|.
ASSDSKEGLAAELF
>TRBJ1-1|TRBV7-8|.
ASRQAMNTEAF
>TRBJ2-1|TRBV11-2|.
ASSLAWTIRDEQF
>TRBJ2-5|TRBV5-1|.
ASSTTGVGETQY
>TRBJ1-5|TRBV20-1|once
SASSPGSQPQH
>TRBJ2-1|TRBV5-1|.
ASRLGQEQF
>TRBJ1-5|TRBV5-4|once
ASQSTPGDDQPQH
>TRBJ2-1|TRBV18|.
ASSPPGLGINEQF
>TRBJ1-6|TRBV5-1|.
ASSLGSGQNSPLH
>TRBJ1-2|TRBV4-1|.
ASRRIPGVGYT
>TRBJ2-1|TRBV11-2|.
ASSTSSVGEQF
>TRBJ2-5|TRBV5-1|.
ASSDRVGETQY
>TRBJ2-1|TRBV2|.
ASSPTGNEQF
>TRBJ1-5|TRBV15|.
ATSVDYQPQH
>TRBJ1-5|TRBV21-1|.
ASSNGSNQPQH
>TRBJ1-6|TRBV6-1|few
ASSALGTGGLSPLH
>TRBJ2-2|TRBV7-2|.
ASSQDYNTGELF
>TRBJ2-5|TRBV18|.
ASSPRSGGRETQY
>TRBJ2-3|TRBV5-4|.
ASSWSSSADTQY
>TRBJ2-7|TRBV6-6|few
ASTSGTPYEQY
>TRBJ1-6|TRBV2|.
ASTGQGPSYNSPLH
>TRBJ1-2|TRBV7-2|.
ASSYGGRDGYT
>TRBJ1-1|TRBV28|.
ASSPQRYYTEAF
>TRBJ1-2|TRBV5-4|.
ASAPAAANYGYT
>TRBJ2-5|TRBV21-1|.
APKSFAGEETQY
>TRBJ2-1|TRBV28|few
ASSELNEQF
>TRBJ1-1|TRBV2|.
ATRPERNTEAF
>TRBJ2-1|TRBV9|.
ASKRGGREYNEQF
>TRBJ2-2|TRBV30|.
ADRVLSGELF
>TRBJ1-1|TRBV7-9|.
ASSSHRENTEAF
>TRBJ1-6|TRBV13|.
ASTGRQGRSPLH
>TRBJ2-1|TRBV11-3|.
ASSPRGTGNEQF
>TRBJ2-7|TRBV28|.
ATSKLAGALYEQY
>TRBJ2-7|TRBV15|.
ATSRGTGFYEQY
>TRBJ2-1|TRBV7-2|.
ASTPSHNNNEQF
>TRBJ2-5|TRBV6-6|.
ASSYSASGEETQY
>TRBJ2-7|TRBV30|.
AWSNRKSYEQY
>TRBJ2-2|TRBV2|.
ASSPQGPELF
>TRBJ1-5|TRBV27|.
ASKGGGSNQPQH
>TRBJ2-2|TRBV7-9|.
ASSLGGRANTGELF
>TRBJ1-4|TRBV7-9|.
ASSYRDTLF
>TRBJ2-1|TRBV18|.
ASSPQGQGKRTSALQF
>TRBJ1-2|TRBV28|.
ASNVGAPGGYT